The entry below gives a single T cell receptor beta chain sequence along with its context. The data are from a study of blood T cell repertoires in COVID-19. This table comes from immunoSEQ multiplex PCR, and its TCRdb copy is limited to in-frame clones, with some not included. The profile shows fewer than 100,000 clones, more than 75% of them singletons. The CDR3 length is 12 residues. Germline values: CDR1 MGHDK, CDR2 SYGVNS. Trimming stripped 6 bases from V and 2 bases from J, with 6 bases between. The sequencing input was peripheral blood. The chain has TRBV25-1 and TRBJ2-3; no clear D. This TCR came from a woman over 75 with acute or convalescent COVID-19. The CDR3 is CASSYATDTQYF. The CDR3 nucleotides are TGTGCCAGCAGCTACGCCACAGATACGCAGTATTTT.